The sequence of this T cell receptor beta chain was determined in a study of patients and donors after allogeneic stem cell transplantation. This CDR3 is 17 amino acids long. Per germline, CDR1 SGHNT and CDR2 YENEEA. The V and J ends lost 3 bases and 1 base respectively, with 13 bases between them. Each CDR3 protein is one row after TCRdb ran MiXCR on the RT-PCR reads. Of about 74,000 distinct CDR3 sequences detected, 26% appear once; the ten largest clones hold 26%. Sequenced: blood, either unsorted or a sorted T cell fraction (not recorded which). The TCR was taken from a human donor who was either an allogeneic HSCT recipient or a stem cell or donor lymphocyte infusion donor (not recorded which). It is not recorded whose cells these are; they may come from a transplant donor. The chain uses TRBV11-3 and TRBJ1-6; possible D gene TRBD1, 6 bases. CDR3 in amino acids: CASSFSTGGSYNSPLHF. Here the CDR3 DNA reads TGTGCCAGCAGCTTTTCGACAGGAGGGTCCTATAATTCACCCCTCCACTTT.